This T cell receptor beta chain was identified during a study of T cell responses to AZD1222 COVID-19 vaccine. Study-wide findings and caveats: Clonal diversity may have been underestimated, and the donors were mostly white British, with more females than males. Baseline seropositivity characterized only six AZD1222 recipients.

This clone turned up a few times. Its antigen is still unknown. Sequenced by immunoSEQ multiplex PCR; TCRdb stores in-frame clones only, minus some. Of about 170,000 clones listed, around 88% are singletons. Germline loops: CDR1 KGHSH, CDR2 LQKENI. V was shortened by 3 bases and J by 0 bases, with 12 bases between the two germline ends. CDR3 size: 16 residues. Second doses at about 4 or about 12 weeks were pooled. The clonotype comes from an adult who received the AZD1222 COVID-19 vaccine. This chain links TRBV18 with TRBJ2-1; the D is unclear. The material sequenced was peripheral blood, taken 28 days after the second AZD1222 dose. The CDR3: CASSPPLRHSYNEQFF. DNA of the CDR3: TGTGCCAGCTCACCGCCACTTAGGCACTCCTACAATGAGCAGTTCTTC.